This T cell receptor beta chain was profiled in a study of blood T cell repertoires in COVID-19. Study overall: COVID-19 samples from acute and convalescent phases originated in the United States, Italy and Spain. Sources were T cells, B-cell-depleted T cells, or PBMCs; the material itself was cDNA or gDNA.

Methods used by the authors: Nucleated cell number was recorded as an estimate derived from reference gene primer amplification. The method was immunoSEQ multiplex PCR; TCRdb's version includes in-frame clones alone and lacks a portion of them. The DNA gave D and trimming, while V, J and clone size come from that table. This sample carries about 160,000 clones, around nine tenths of them seen once, and the ten largest clones take around 17%. With 6 bases removed from V and 6 bases from J, the gap between germline ends came to 12 bases. This CDR3 has 14 amino acids. Germline V CDR1 and CDR2: SEHNR, FQNEAQ (reference sequence). This clone was counted once.

Sequences were obtained from peripheral blood. The receptor was derived from a man aged 55 to 70 with active or convalescent COVID-19. This rearrangement joins TRBV7-9 to TRBJ1-6; D possibly corresponds to TRBD1 (5 bases). The CDR3 nucleotides are TGTGCCAGCAGTGGGACTCTAATTAATTCACCCCTCCACTTT. Translating gives CASSGTLINSPLHF.